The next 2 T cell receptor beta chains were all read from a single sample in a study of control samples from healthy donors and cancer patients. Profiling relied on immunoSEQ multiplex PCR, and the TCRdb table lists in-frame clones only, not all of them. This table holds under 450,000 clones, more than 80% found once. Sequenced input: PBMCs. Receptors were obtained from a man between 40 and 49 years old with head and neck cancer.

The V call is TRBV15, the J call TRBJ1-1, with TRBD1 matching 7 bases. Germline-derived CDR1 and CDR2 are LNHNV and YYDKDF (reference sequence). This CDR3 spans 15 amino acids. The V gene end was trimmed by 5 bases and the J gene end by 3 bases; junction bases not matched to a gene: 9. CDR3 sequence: CATSLIRGLDTEAFF. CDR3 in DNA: TGTGCCACCAGCCTCATAAGGGGGCTTGACACTGAAGCTTTCTTT.

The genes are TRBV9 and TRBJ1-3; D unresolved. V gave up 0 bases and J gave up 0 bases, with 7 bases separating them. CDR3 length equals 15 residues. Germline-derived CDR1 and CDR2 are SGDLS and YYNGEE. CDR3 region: CASSVDQRSGNTIYF. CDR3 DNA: TGTGCCAGCAGCGTAGATCAGCGCTCTGGAAACACCATATATTTT.